A selection of T cell receptor beta chains follows, all from one sample in a study of spatial heterogeneity in lung cancer. From the 5' RACE reads, TCRdb called clonotypes with MiXCR, one entry per CDR3 protein. This table has roughly 70,000 distinct CDR3 sequences, over 7% appearing once. Sequences were derived from PBMCs, sampled at follow-up. The source is a female donor with early-stage non-small cell lung cancer. Each CDR3 is given with its conserved first and last residue. Each record gives: V gene, clone size, D gene, J gene, CDR3 protein, CDR3 DNA. The D gene is left open where the match is weak. Not every row has a clone size; where given, it reads once, few, many or a size class.

TRBV4-2,-,TRBD2,TRBJ2-5,CVSSQTGGETQYF,TGTGTCAGCAGCCAAACGGGAGGAGAGACCCAGTACTTC
TRBV11-3,many,TRBD1,TRBJ2-3,CASSWDRGGTDTQYF,TGTGCCAGCAGCTGGGACAGAGGAGGCACAGATACGCAGTATTTT
TRBV10-3,many,TRBD2,TRBJ2-1,CAISEGAGGDNEQFF,TGTGCCATCAGTGAGGGAGCGGGAGGGGACAATGAGCAGTTCTTC
TRBV19,many,TRBD1,TRBJ2-3,CASSIGTGEGDTQYF,TGTGCCAGTAGTATAGGGACAGGGGAAGGAGATACGCAGTATTTT
TRBV30,-,-,TRBJ1-4,CAWSGGLINEKLFF,TGTGCCTGGAGTGGGGGACTGATTAATGAAAAACTGTTTTTT
TRBV28,many,-,TRBJ1-2,CASSPSGTLWDGYTF,TGTGCCAGCAGCCCCTCCGGGACGCTCTGGGATGGCTACACCTTC
TRBV5-1,many,-,TRBJ2-6,CASSYGSAGANVLTF,TGCGCCAGCAGCTACGGCTCCGCTGGGGCCAACGTCCTGACTTTC
TRBV18,-,-,TRBJ2-2,CASSPQEVANTGELFF,TGTGCCAGCTCACCACAGGAGGTCGCGAACACCGGGGAGCTGTTTTTT
TRBV12-3/TRBV12-4,many,-,TRBJ2-5,CASSLGKETQYF,TGTGCCAGCAGTTTGGGGAAAGAGACCCAGTACTTC
TRBV20-1,few,-,TRBJ1-2,CSARDIGGRFSPNYGYTF,TGCAGTGCTAGAGATATCGGGGGCCGTTTTTCTCCTAACTATGGCTACACCTTC